These 20 T cell receptor beta chains originate from one sample sequenced in a study of regulatory T cells in long-lasting Graves disease. With iRepertoire HTBI primers and Arm-PCR of CDR3 regions, TCR beta libraries were built. TCRdb used MiXCR to reprocess the multiplex PCR reads, holding one entry per CDR3 protein. The sample includes roughly 450,000 distinct CDR3 sequences, roughly 23% of them seen just once. Time point defined: persistent/refractory GD, antithyroid drugs over 5 years with positive TRAb. Scientists built the TCR library using RNA that was extracted from PBMCs. The source was peripheral blood mononuclear cells (PBMCs), collected when the disease was refractory, from a patient treated with antithyroid drugs. All receptors derive from a female donor with Graves disease.

The chain carries TRBV20-1 and TRBJ1-1, with D uncertain. Trimming pared 6 bases from V and 3 bases from J, leaving 23 bases between. Germline CDR1 DFQATT, CDR2 SNEGSKA (reference sequence). The length of the CDR3 is 16 residues. The CDR3 coding sequence is TGCAGTGCCACCTTACCCCTAGGGATAGGGCACACTGAAGCTTTCTTT. It translates to CSATLPLGIGHTEAFF.

The rearrangement joins TRBV5-5 to TRBJ2-7; D unclear. CDR3 length: 12 residues. The V end was cut by 5 bases, the J end by 3 bases, with 9 bases between. The V gene's germline CDR1 is SGHKS and CDR2 YYEKEE (reference sequence). CDR3 in amino acids: CASRKDNYEQYF. CDR3 sequence (DNA): TGTGCCAGCAGAAAAGACAACTACGAGCAGTACTTC.

This clonotype was counted at least ten times. The chain carries TRBV19 and TRBJ1-1; D unresolved. Germline lookup yields CDR1 LNHDA and CDR2 SQIVND (reference sequence). Deletions cut 5 bases from V and 9 bases from J, with 16 bases between. The CDR3 length is 13 residues. DNA for the CDR3: TGTGCCAGTAGTTCCTCGGCAGGTGGGAAAGCTTTCTTT. Residues: CASSSSAGGKAFF.

On this clonotype: A much larger clone lies one base from this, so it may be a read error. The CDR3 reads CAGIRGRTYEQYF. The CDR3 DNA follows: TGTGCCGGCATCCGGGGCCGCACCTACGAGCAGTACTTC. The chain carries TRBV28 and TRBJ2-7, with D perhaps given as TRBD1 or TRBD2 (5 bases each). V was shortened by 11 bases and J by 2 bases, with 16 bases between the two germline ends. Germline V gene lookup returns CDR1 MDHEN and CDR2 SYDVKM. The CDR3 totals 13 residues. Full variable domain (outside the CDR3, taken from reference TRBV28 and TRBJ2-7): DVKVTQSSRYLVKRTGEKVFLECVQDMDHENMFWYRQDPGLGLRLIYFSYDVKMKEKGDIPEGYSVSREKKERFSLILESASTNQTSMYLCAGIRGRTYEQYFGPGTRLTVT.

The chain has TRBV7-2 and TRBJ2-2, with 9 bases aligning to TRBD2. With V trimmed by 1 base and J by 5 bases, 2 bases remained unmatched. Looked up from germline, CDR1 is SGHTA and CDR2 is FQGNSA. The CDR3 totals 15 residues. CDR3 protein: CASSLELAGTGELFF. The CDR3 region has the DNA TGTGCCAGCAGCTTAGAACTAGCGGGTACCGGGGAGCTGTTTTTT. Drawing the rest from reference TRBV7-2 and TRBJ2-2, the complete variable domain is GAGVSQSPSNKVTEKGKDVELRCDPISGHTALYWYRQSLGQGLEFLIYFQGNSAPDKSGLPSDRFSAERTGGSVSTLTIQRTQQEDSAVYLCASSLELAGTGELFFGEGSRLTVL.

V usage is TRBV2 and J usage is TRBJ2-7; 9 bases fit TRBD1. CDR1 and CDR2 from the germline V gene are SNHLY and FYNNEI. V lost 7 bases and J lost 2; bases outside the gene matches: 12. The CDR3 sequence is 16 residues long. CDR3 residues: CASTETGQGTPYEQYF. CDR3 in DNA: TGTGCCAGCACCGAAACCGGACAGGGGACCCCCTACGAGCAGTACTTC. Using reference TRBV2 and TRBJ2-7 for the parts outside the CDR3, the full variable domain is EPEVTQTPSHQVTQMGQEVILRCVPISNHLYFYWYRQILGQKVEFLVSFYNNEISEKSEIFDDQFSVERPDGSNFTLKIRSTKLEDSAMYFCASTETGQGTPYEQYFGPGTRLTVT.

V usage is TRBV3-1 and J usage is TRBJ1-4, with D tentatively TRBD1 (6 bases). The CDR3 has 13 residues. Trimming cost V 3 bases and J 6 bases, with 8 bases left between them. Germline V gene sequence: CDR1 LGHDT, CDR2 YNNKEL (reference sequence). CDR3 nucleotide sequence: TGTGCCAGCAGCCAGGACAGCCATGAAAAACTGTTTTTT. Translating it yields CASSQDSHEKLFF.

The chain has TRBV6-2 or TRBV6-3 and TRBJ1-1; D not certain. The CDR3 loop spans 14 amino acids. Germline CDR1 and CDR2: MNHEY and SVGEGT. V lost 0 bases to trimming and J lost 1 base, with 6 bases between them. The CDR3, as DNA: TGTGCCAGCAGTTACTCATGGAGGAACACTGAAGCTTTCTTT. Translating gives CASSYSWRNTEAFF.

V is TRBV20-1 and J is TRBJ2-7; 10 positions match TRBD1. The trim removed 6 bases at V and 4 bases at J, leaving 12 bases unmatched. Germline V gene sequence: CDR1 DFQATT, CDR2 SNEGSKA (reference sequence). The CDR3 runs to 15 residues. The CDR3 DNA reads TGCAGTGCAACCTCCGGGACAGGGGTGGGATACGAGCAGTACTTC. Amino acid sequence: CSATSGTGVGYEQYF.

This clonotype was seen more than once but under ten times. This chain uses TRBV12-3 or TRBV12-4 with TRBJ1-2; 8 nucleotides line up with TRBD1. After removal of 11 bases from V and 4 bases from J, the junction contained 3 bases not matched to a gene. The CDR3 is 11 amino acids. As DNA, the CDR3 is TGTGCCGGTCAGGGGGCCTATGGCTACACCTTC. Its protein is CAGQGAYGYTF.

This clonotype was seen repeatedly, ten times or more. The gene calls are TRBV28 and TRBJ1-4, with D perhaps TRBD1 (6 bases). The CDR3 extends over 12 amino acids. The V gene's germline CDR1 is MDHEN and CDR2 SYDVKM. Trimming cost V 8 bases and J 8 bases, with 12 bases left between them. The CDR3 loop is CASEGGREKLFF. The CDR3, as DNA: TGTGCCAGCGAGGGGGGACGGGAAAAACTGTTTTTT.

This clonotype showed up just once. This chain links TRBV7-9 with TRBJ1-2; TRBD1 aligns across 8 bases. Trimming took 5 bases from V and 8 from J; bases not matched to a gene: 19. Germline CDR1 and CDR2: SEHNR and FQNEAQ (reference sequence). The CDR3 runs to 17 residues. The CDR3 DNA reads as TGTGCCAGCAGCCTCCTGGATTCTGGACAGGGAATTCAGGGCTACACCTTC. Translating it yields CASSLLDSGQGIQGYTF.

A note on this clonotype: Being one base from a much bigger clone, this may be a read error. This rearrangement joins TRBV6-2 or TRBV6-3 to TRBJ1-2; no definite D call. Germline CDR1 is MNHEY and CDR2 is SVGEGT. This CDR3 has 13 amino acids. Here the CDR3 DNA reads TGTGCCAGCAGTTTGGACCACAGAAGTGGCCACACCTTC. Translated: CASSLDHRSGHTF.

The sample holds many counts of this clonotype. The J gene is TRBJ2-7, the V gene TRBV6-1; D is perhaps TRBD1 (6 bases). V was clipped by 7 bases and J by 1 base, with 20 bases between them. Looked up from germline, CDR1 is MNHNS and CDR2 is SASEGT. The CDR3 runs to 16 residues. The CDR3 reads CASTSPGAGVSYEQYF. DNA for the CDR3: TGTGCCAGCACCAGCCCAGGGGCGGGCGTTTCCTACGAGCAGTACTTC.

A few counts support this clonotype. This chain links TRBV7-9 with TRBJ2-7; TRBD1 matches 7 bases. The CDR3 length is 15 residues. Germline V gives CDR1 SEHNR, CDR2 FQNEAQ (reference sequence). Trimming removed 5 bases from V and 5 bases from J; junction bases left unmatched: 12. The CDR3 protein is CASSPSTGTIHEQYF. CDR3 DNA sequence: TGTGCCAGCAGCCCCTCGACAGGGACGATACACGAGCAGTACTTC.

The chain joins TRBV4-1 to TRBJ1-1; tentatively, D is TRBD1 (5 bases). With 4 bases removed from V and 1 base from J, the gap between germline ends came to 16 bases. Germline V CDR1 and CDR2: MGHRA, YSYEKL. This CDR3 has 16 residues. CDR3 residues: CASSPQRRGRNTEAFF. CDR3 sequence (DNA): TGCGCCAGCAGCCCCCAAAGACGGGGGAGGAACACTGAAGCTTTCTTT.

The sample holds many counts of this clonotype. The rearrangement joins TRBV7-2 to TRBJ2-2, with D perhaps TRBD2 (6 bases). This CDR3 region has 16 residues. Germline values: CDR1 SGHTA, CDR2 FQGNSA. V was pared by 4 bases and J by 2 bases, with 14 bases between. The CDR3 DNA reads TGTGCCAGCAGCTCCGCCCGGGACTTTAACACCGGGGAGCTGTTTTTT. Its translation is CASSSARDFNTGELFF.

This clonotype has a handful of counts. V usage is TRBV9 and J usage is TRBJ1-3; D unresolved. CDR1 is SGDLS, CDR2 YYNGEE, per germline. The V and J ends lost 0 bases and 3 bases respectively, with 7 bases between them. CDR3 length: 14 residues. This chain's CDR3 is CASSVDPGGNTIYF. The CDR3 coding sequence is TGTGCCAGCAGCGTAGATCCAGGTGGAAACACCATATATTTT.

In this sample, this clonotype turned up a few times. The chain links TRBV30 to TRBJ1-6; no firm D call. The CDR3 has 12 amino acids. The germline V gene encodes CDR1 GTSNPN and CDR2 SVGIG (reference sequence). V was trimmed by 8 bases and J by 3 bases, leaving 8 bases between them. The CDR3 region is CAAIYYNSPLHF. In nucleotides, the CDR3 is TGTGCCGCCATCTACTATAATTCACCCCTCCACTTT.

This clonotype was found many times. This chain connects TRBV28 to TRBJ2-3; possible D gene TRBD1, 6 bases. The ends were cut back, 7 bases at V and 2 bases at J, with 13 bases in the middle. The germline V gene encodes CDR1 MDHEN and CDR2 SYDVKM. The CDR3 sequence is 14 residues long. Written as DNA, the CDR3 is TGTGCCAGCACCGCGGACAGCTACACAGATACGCAGTATTTT. Protein product: CASTADSYTDTQYF.